This is a list of T cell receptor beta chains from one sample in a study of T cell repertoires in cytomegalovirus infection. TCRdb passed the reads through MiXCR, listing each CDR3 protein once. The data contain 450,000 to 550,000 distinct CDR3 sequences, approximately 15% of them singletons. The material sequenced was CD8+ T cells from PBMCs. Receptors originate from a human donor in good health (CMV status not recorded). Some clones in this sample may be carry-over from other donors' samples. CDR3s include the opening cysteine and the closing phenylalanine or tryptophan. Where a row states a size, it is once, few, many or the class of an expanded clone; other rows omit it.

v_call | clone_size | cdr3_aa
TRBV2 | . | CASSERGLAGVHEQYF
TRBV6-5 | many | CASSYSGGSDGYTF
TRBV4-2 | . | CASSQGTTSGRASTDTQYF
TRBV27 | few | CASRDSLTQAFF
TRBV6-6 | few | CASSLRRVVNTEAFF
TRBV18 | few | CASSLSPRKSGNTIYF
TRBV7-3 | few | CASSLIPSGVAADTQYF
TRBV29-1 | . | CSVAGRTVYGYTF
TRBV5-1 | . | CASSSRDVVGLQETQYF
TRBV5-5 | . | CASSFFVGQGGEQYF
TRBV2 | . | CASSVDRGWETQYF
TRBV4-1 | . | CASSQGALAEPPYEQYF
TRBV6-5 | few | CASSPSKGSNQPQHF
TRBV24-1 | many | CATSDGLAVVYNEQFF
TRBV7-8 | many | CASSLAGRDYEQYF
TRBV27 | many | CASSSGLAGYEQYF
TRBV25-1 | many | CASSARLADEQFF
TRBV15 | . | CATGREADATDTQYF
TRBV6-5 | . | CASTSSREPDYEQYF
TRBV27 | many | CASSIYTGELFF
TRBV7-8 | many | CASSLDGPTETQYF
TRBV11-2 | many | CASSSGPLDSLISYEQYF
TRBV7-3 | . | CASSSSGSRTDTQYF
TRBV28 | many | CASSLLPSSHEQYF
TRBV3-1 | few | CASSPPGARNEQFF
TRBV6-5 | . | CASNEDNMNTEAFF
TRBV5-1 | . | CASSPRSGNTGELFF
TRBV27 | . | CASSLAVHTGELFF
TRBV7-9 | many | CASMGGGATRPDTQYF
TRBV19 | few | CASNTIWTGEHADGYTF
TRBV7-3 | many | CASSFSLHSGSIEQFF
TRBV19 | few | CASSYVPGQGYTGELFF
TRBV7-3 | few | CASSLIGGGTEAFF
TRBV6-6 | many | CAIRDGRIAYEQYF
TRBV28 | many | CASRPTTPDGGNYGYTF
TRBV10-3 | . | CAISESHPFSGNTIYF
TRBV5-8 | many | CASSLLGAMNTEAFF
TRBV2 | few | CASGGKSYEQYF
TRBV5-4 | many | CASSALGHDNEQFF
TRBV2 | few | CASRIIQSYEYF
TRBV14 | few | CASSQDLGDTDTQYF
TRBV9 | . | CASSPRDRLPTNEKLFF
TRBV4-1 | few | CASSQDGRSYEQYF
TRBV12-3/TRBV12-4 | many | CASTQSGRVQWYEQYF
TRBV15 | few | CATSRDRVKVSSYNSPLHF
TRBV28 | many | CASSPRTGFSGYTF
TRBV6-2/TRBV6-3 | . | CASSDSSDYNEQFF
TRBV27 | few | CASSEDITSTDTQYF
TRBV25-1 | many | CASRVATNEKLFF
TRBV6-1 | many | CASSEDLYKGEKLFF
TRBV24-1 | . | CATSTGQGRDEQYF
TRBV7-9 | . | CASSEYQGDRTYEQYF
TRBV27 | few | CASSSRPYYGYTF